This is a list of T cell receptor beta chains from one sample in a study of regulatory T cells in long-lasting Graves disease. TCRdb itself ran the multiplex PCR reads through MiXCR, one entry per CDR3 protein. The sample yields a few hundred thousand distinct CDR3 sequences, roughly 18% seen once. These same records also appear under a second study, on T cells in Graves' hyperthyroidism and ophthalmopathy.

The sequences come from peripheral blood mononuclear cells (PBMCs), collected at new diagnosis, from a patient treated with antithyroid drugs. The receptors were sampled from a woman aged 25 to 39 with Graves disease. CDR3s include the opening cysteine and the closing phenylalanine or tryptophan. The order of the fields is J gene, V gene, clone size, D gene, CDR3 DNA, CDR3 protein. A D gene is named only where the DNA matches it firmly. A clone size is listed for some rows: how often the clone was seen (once, few, many), or a class if it is expanded.

J gene: TRBJ1-5; V gene: TRBV12-3/TRBV12-4; clone size: many; D gene: NA; CDR3 DNA: TGTGCCAGCAGCGTCGGTGGCAGAGGCAATCAGCCCCAGCATTTT; CDR3 protein: CASSVGGRGNQPQHF
J gene: TRBJ2-5; V gene: TRBV7-9; clone size: many; D gene: NA; CDR3 DNA: TGTGCCAGCAGCTTAGGTCTCTTGATGGAGACCCAGTACTTC; CDR3 protein: CASSLGLLMETQYF
J gene: TRBJ1-1; V gene: TRBV6-1; clone size: many; D gene: TRBD1; CDR3 DNA: TGTGCCAGCCGCTACAGGGGGCAGGCTTTCTTT; CDR3 protein: CASRYRGQAFF
J gene: TRBJ2-2; V gene: TRBV7-2; clone size: many; D gene: NA; CDR3 DNA: TGTGCCAGCAGCTCCCTCGCAAACACCGGGGAGCTGTTTTTT; CDR3 protein: CASSSLANTGELFF
J gene: TRBJ2-6; V gene: TRBV6-1; clone size: NA; D gene: NA; CDR3 DNA: TGTGCCAGCACGACTCGCAGCTCTGGGGCCAACGTCCTGACTTTC; CDR3 protein: CASTTRSSGANVLTF
J gene: TRBJ1-1; V gene: TRBV20-1; clone size: many; D gene: NA; CDR3 DNA: TGCAGTGCAGACAAATTCATGAACACTGAAGCTTTCTTT; CDR3 protein: CSADKFMNTEAFF
J gene: TRBJ2-7; V gene: TRBV20-1; clone size: many; D gene: TRBD1; CDR3 DNA: TGCAGTGTCAAACCGGGACAGGGTGACTACGAGCAGTACTTC; CDR3 protein: CSVKPGQGDYEQYF
J gene: TRBJ2-5; V gene: TRBV20-1; clone size: many; D gene: NA; CDR3 DNA: TGCAGTGCTATCCCTTCGGATGGGCGTGTCTCCCAAGAGACCCAGTACTTC; CDR3 protein: CSAIPSDGRVSQETQYF
J gene: TRBJ2-2; V gene: TRBV5-4; clone size: many; D gene: NA; CDR3 DNA: TGTGCCAGCAGCCATCACGCTGGGACGGTGAACACCGGGGAGCTGTTTTTT; CDR3 protein: CASSHHAGTVNTGELFF
J gene: TRBJ1-5; V gene: TRBV18; clone size: few; D gene: NA; CDR3 DNA: TGTGCCAGCTCACCGCGGGGTTCGATAGCGCTACGCAATCAGCCCCAGCATTTT; CDR3 protein: CASSPRGSIALRNQPQHF
J gene: TRBJ2-3; V gene: TRBV3-1; clone size: many; D gene: NA; CDR3 DNA: TGTGCCAGCAGCCCCAGGGGCGCCAGCACAGATACGCAGTATTTT; CDR3 protein: CASSPRGASTDTQYF
J gene: TRBJ1-1; V gene: TRBV11-2; clone size: many; D gene: NA; CDR3 DNA: TGTGCCAGCAGCTTAGAAAGGGGTGGCACTGAAGCTTTCTTT; CDR3 protein: CASSLERGGTEAFF
J gene: TRBJ2-5; V gene: TRBV20-1; clone size: NA; D gene: TRBD1; CDR3 DNA: TGCAGTGCTAGAGATCAGGGGGAAGGCGAGACCCAGTACTTC; CDR3 protein: CSARDQGEGETQYF
J gene: TRBJ2-7; V gene: TRBV18; clone size: many; D gene: NA; CDR3 DNA: TGTGCCAGCTCACCGCTCATCGGATCCCGCCACGAGCAGTACTTC; CDR3 protein: CASSPLIGSRHEQYF
J gene: TRBJ1-1; V gene: TRBV7-2; clone size: many; D gene: NA; CDR3 DNA: TGTGCCAGCAGCTTAGCGTCGGGGGGCACTGAAGCTTTCTTT; CDR3 protein: CASSLASGGTEAFF
J gene: TRBJ2-5; V gene: TRBV2; clone size: NA; D gene: TRBD2; CDR3 DNA: TGTGCCAGCAGTGAAGATGTTAGCGGGGGGGCCAGGGAGACCCAGTACTTC; CDR3 protein: CASSEDVSGGARETQYF
J gene: TRBJ1-1; V gene: TRBV14; clone size: many; D gene: NA; CDR3 DNA: TGTGCCAGCAGCCTCGGACCGCCCTATGAAGCTTTCTTT; CDR3 protein: CASSLGPPYEAFF
J gene: TRBJ2-7; V gene: TRBV5-1; clone size: many; D gene: NA; CDR3 DNA: TGTGCCAGCAGCTCCCGTGGGTACGAGCAGTACTTC; CDR3 protein: CASSSRGYEQYF
J gene: TRBJ2-3; V gene: TRBV4-1; clone size: many; D gene: NA; CDR3 DNA: TGCGCCAGCAGCCAAGAATACCAGGGAGAAGATACGCAGTATTTT; CDR3 protein: CASSQEYQGEDTQYF
J gene: TRBJ2-1; V gene: TRBV19; clone size: NA; D gene: NA; CDR3 DNA: TGTGCCAGTAGTATCGGGCAGACCCCTGGATCCGAGCAGTTCTTC; CDR3 protein: CASSIGQTPGSEQFF
J gene: TRBJ2-7; V gene: TRBV4-1; clone size: few; D gene: NA; CDR3 DNA: TGCGCCAGCAGCCAAGTCCGGTTAGGGGCAGCCATTAACTACGAGCAGTACTTC; CDR3 protein: CASSQVRLGAAINYEQYF
J gene: TRBJ2-1; V gene: TRBV7-9; clone size: many; D gene: TRBD2; CDR3 DNA: TGTGCCAGCAGTTTGGGGGGGGGGTCCTACAATGAGCAGTTCTTC; CDR3 protein: CASSLGGGSYNEQFF
J gene: TRBJ1-3; V gene: TRBV6-1; clone size: many; D gene: NA; CDR3 DNA: TGTGCCAGCAGCCCTGACAGGCCGGACGGAAACACCATATATTTT; CDR3 protein: CASSPDRPDGNTIYF
J gene: TRBJ1-5; V gene: TRBV20-1; clone size: few; D gene: TRBD1; CDR3 DNA: TGCAGTGCTAGCCATCCGACAGGGGACAATCAGCCCCAGCATTTT; CDR3 protein: CSASHPTGDNQPQHF
J gene: TRBJ2-4; V gene: TRBV2; clone size: many; D gene: NA; CDR3 DNA: TGTGCCAGCACCCACTCCGACACGGCCAAAAACATTCAGTACTTC; CDR3 protein: CASTHSDTAKNIQYF
J gene: TRBJ2-4; V gene: TRBV29-1; clone size: many; D gene: NA; CDR3 DNA: TGCAGCGTTGCCGTGTATGGGGTCGGCAAAAACATTCAGTACTTC; CDR3 protein: CSVAVYGVGKNIQYF
J gene: TRBJ2-3; V gene: TRBV11-2; clone size: many; D gene: NA; CDR3 DNA: TGTGCCAGCAGCCCCCCCGGTCGCACAGATACGCAGTATTTT; CDR3 protein: CASSPPGRTDTQYF
J gene: TRBJ2-7; V gene: TRBV12-5; clone size: many; D gene: NA; CDR3 DNA: TGTGCTAGTGGTCCTGCGCCTGTCTACGAGCAGTACTTC; CDR3 protein: CASGPAPVYEQYF
J gene: TRBJ2-1; V gene: TRBV9; clone size: many; D gene: TRBD1; CDR3 DNA: TGTGCCAGCAGCGTAGGGGACAGCACCTACAATGAGCAGTTCTTC; CDR3 protein: CASSVGDSTYNEQFF
J gene: TRBJ1-4; V gene: TRBV5-1; clone size: many; D gene: TRBD1; CDR3 DNA: TGCGCCAGCAGCTTGGTGGGACAGGGAAATGAAAAACTGTTTTTT; CDR3 protein: CASSLVGQGNEKLFF